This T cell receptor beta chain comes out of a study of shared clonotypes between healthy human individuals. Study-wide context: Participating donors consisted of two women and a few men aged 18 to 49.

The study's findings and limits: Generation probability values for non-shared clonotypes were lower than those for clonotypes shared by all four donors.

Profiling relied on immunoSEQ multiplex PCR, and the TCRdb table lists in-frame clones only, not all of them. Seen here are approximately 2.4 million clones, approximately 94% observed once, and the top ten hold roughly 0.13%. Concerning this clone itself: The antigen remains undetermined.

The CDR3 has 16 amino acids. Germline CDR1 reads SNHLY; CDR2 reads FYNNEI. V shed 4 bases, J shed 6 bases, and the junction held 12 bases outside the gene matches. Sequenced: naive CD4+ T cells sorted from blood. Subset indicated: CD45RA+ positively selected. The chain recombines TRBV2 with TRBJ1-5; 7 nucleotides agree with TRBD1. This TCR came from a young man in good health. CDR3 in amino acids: CASSGAGGLFGQPQHF. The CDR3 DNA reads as TGTGCCAGCAGTGGGGCAGGGGGTTTGTTCGGTCAGCCCCAGCATTTT. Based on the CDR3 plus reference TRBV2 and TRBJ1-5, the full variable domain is EPEVTQTPSHQVTQMGQEVILRCVPISNHLYFYWYRQILGQKVEFLVSFYNNEISEKSEIFDDQFSVERPDGSNFTLKIRSTKLEDSAMYFCASSGAGGLFGQPQHFGDGTRLSIL.